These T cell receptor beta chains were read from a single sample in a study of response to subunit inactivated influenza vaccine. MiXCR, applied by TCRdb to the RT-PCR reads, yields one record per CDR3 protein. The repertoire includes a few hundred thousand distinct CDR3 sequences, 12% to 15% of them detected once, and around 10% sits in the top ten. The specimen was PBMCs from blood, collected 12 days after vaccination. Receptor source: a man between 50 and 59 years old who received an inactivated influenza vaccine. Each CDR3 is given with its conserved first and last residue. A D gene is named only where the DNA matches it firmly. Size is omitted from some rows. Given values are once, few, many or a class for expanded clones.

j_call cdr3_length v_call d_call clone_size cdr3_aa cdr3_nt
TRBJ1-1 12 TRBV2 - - CATSLGGREAFF TGTGCCACATCCCTGGGAGGGCGTGAAGCTTTCTTT
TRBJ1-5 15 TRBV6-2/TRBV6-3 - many CASSYSGHSNQPQHF TGTGCCAGCAGTTACTCGGGACATAGCAATCAGCCCCAGCATTTT
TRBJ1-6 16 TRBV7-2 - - CASSQAGGGANSPLHF TGTGCCAGCAGCCAGGCGGGGGGCGGGGCTAATTCACCCCTCCACTTT
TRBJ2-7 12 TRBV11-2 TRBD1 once CAGSPHRGEQYF TGTGCCGGCAGCCCCCACAGGGGCGAGCAGTACTTC
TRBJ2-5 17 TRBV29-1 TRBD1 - CSVEDFVGQGFQETQYF TGCAGCGTTGAAGATTTTGTGGGACAGGGGTTCCAAGAGACCCAGTACTTC
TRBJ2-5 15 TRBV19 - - CASSGGGGVKETQYF TGTGCCAGTAGTGGGGGCGGAGGAGTCAAAGAGACCCAGTACTTC
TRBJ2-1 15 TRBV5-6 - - CASSLVAGPYNEQFF TGTGCCAGCAGCTTGGTGGCAGGTCCCTACAATGAGCAGTTCTTC
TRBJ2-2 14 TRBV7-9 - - CASSSPGTPGELFF TGTGCCAGCAGCTCCCCCGGAACCCCCGGGGAGCTGTTTTTT
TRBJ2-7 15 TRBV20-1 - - CSARDYNRQVYEQYF TGCAGTGCTAGAGATTATAACAGACAGGTCTACGAGCAGTACTTC
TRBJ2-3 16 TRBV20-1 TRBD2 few CSARDLGDYSTDTQYF TGCAGTGCTAGAGATCTCGGGGACTATTCCACAGATACGCAGTATTTT
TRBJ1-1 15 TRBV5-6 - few CASSFLATVGVEAFF TGTGCCAGCAGCTTTTTGGCGACAGTTGGTGTTGAAGCTTTCTTT
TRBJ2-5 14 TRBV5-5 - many CASSPRTEGLTQYF TGTGCCAGCAGCCCCCGGACGGAGGGTCTGACCCAGTACTTC
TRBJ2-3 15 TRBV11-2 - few CASSPYVTSTDTQYF TGTGCCAGCAGCCCCTACGTCACTAGCACAGATACGCAGTATTTT
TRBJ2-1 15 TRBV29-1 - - CSVEPRVLSYNEQFF TGCAGCGTTGAACCCCGCGTGCTCTCCTACAATGAGCAGTTCTTC
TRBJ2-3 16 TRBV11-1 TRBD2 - CASSGPPSGWTDTQYF TGTGCCAGCAGCGGGCCTCCTAGCGGGTGGACAGATACGCAGTATTTT
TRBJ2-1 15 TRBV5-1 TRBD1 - CASSLLSTGVDEQFF TGCGCCAGCAGCTTGCTATCGACAGGGGTCGATGAGCAGTTCTTC
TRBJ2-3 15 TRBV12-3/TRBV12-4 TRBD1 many CASSDYRGVTDTQYF TGTGCCAGCAGTGACTACAGGGGGGTCACAGATACGCAGTATTTT
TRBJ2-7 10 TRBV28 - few CASSRIEQYF TGTGCCAGCAGTCGGATCGAGCAGTACTTC
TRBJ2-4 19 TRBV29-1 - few CSVVIGGTLGDSAKNIQYF TGCAGCGTTGTAATAGGCGGGACACTGGGGGACTCAGCCAAAAACATTCAGTACTTC
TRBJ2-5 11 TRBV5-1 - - CASSWEETQYF TGCGCCAGCAGCTGGGAAGAGACCCAGTACTTC
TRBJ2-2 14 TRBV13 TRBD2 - CASSYSGEAGELFF TGTGCCAGCAGCTATAGCGGGGAGGCCGGGGAGCTGTTTTTT
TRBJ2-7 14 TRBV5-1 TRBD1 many CASSSGQRTYEQYF TGCGCCAGCAGCTCGGGACAGAGAACCTACGAGCAGTACTTC
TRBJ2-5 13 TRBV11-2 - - CASSLAGLLIQYF TGTGCCAGCAGCTTAGCGGGGCTTCTAATCCAGTACTTC
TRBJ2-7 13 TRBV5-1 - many CASSLWTDYEQYF TGCGCCAGCAGCTTGTGGACAGACTACGAGCAGTACTTC
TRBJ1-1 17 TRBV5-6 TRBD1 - CASSSNDRDTRNTEAFF TGTGCCAGCAGCTCTAACGACAGGGACACTCGGAACACTGAAGCTTTCTTT
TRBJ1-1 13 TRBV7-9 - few CASSLGWKTEAFF TGTGCCAGCAGCTTAGGTTGGAAAACTGAAGCTTTCTTT
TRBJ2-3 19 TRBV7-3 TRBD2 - CASRARGGLNLLPTDTQYF TGTGCCAGCAGGGCACGGGGGGGACTTAACCTTTTACCCACAGATACGCAGTATTTT
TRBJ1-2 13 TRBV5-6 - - CASSLETVYGYTF TGTGCCAGCAGCTTGGAAACGGTCTATGGCTACACCTTC